The 26 T cell receptor beta chains below were found in one sample sequenced in a study of cytomegalovirus exposure and HLA in healthy donors. PCR was performed using 60 Vbeta and 13 Jbeta primers. Some clones are missing from TCRdb's copy, which holds only in-frame ones; the method was immunoSEQ multiplex PCR. The table shows about 99,000 clones, with 60% to 70% occurring only once. Sequencing was carried out using PBMCs. These receptors all stem from a woman aged 45-59 years in good health and CMV-seronegative.

The CDR3 loop is CASRPRDRAKNTEAFF. In DNA form, the CDR3 reads TGTGCCAGCAGACCCCGGGACAGGGCCAAAAACACTGAAGCTTTCTTT. This chain links TRBV2 with TRBJ1-1; the match to TRBD1 covers 9 bases. V dropped 6 bases and J dropped 2; count of bases not matched to a gene: 10. CDR1 is SNHLY, CDR2 FYNNEI, per germline. The CDR3 runs 16 residues.

The CDR3: CASSLLFDQPQHF. The DNA for the CDR3 is TGTGCCAGCAGCTTGTTATTTGATCAGCCCCAGCATTTT. The chain combines TRBV7-8 with TRBJ1-5; D uncertain. Trimming took 3 bases from V and 5 from J, leaving 8 bases between them. This CDR3 is built from 13 residues. Germline V gene data show CDR1 as SGHVS and CDR2 as FQNEAQ.

The chain recombines TRBV15 with TRBJ2-1, with D possibly matching TRBD2 (8 bases). Germline V CDR1 and CDR2: LNHNV, YYDKDF (reference sequence). Between the trimmed V and J ends, which lost 0 bases and 8 bases, there was a span of 20 bases. The CDR3 is 17 amino acids. CDR3 in amino acids: CATSRDYGRGPGDEQFF. The CDR3 coding sequence is TGTGCCACCAGCAGAGATTACGGGAGGGGGCCGGGGGATGAGCAGTTCTTC.

The genes are TRBV6-5 and TRBJ2-5, with 7 nucleotides matching TRBD2. The germline V gene encodes CDR1 MNHEY and CDR2 SVGAGI. CDR3 length: 14 residues. V lost 6 bases and J lost 1; bases outside the gene matches: 5. CDR3 residues: CASSLLAAQETQYF. In DNA, the CDR3 is TGTGCCAGCAGCCTTCTAGCGGCCCAAGAGACCCAGTACTTC.

The chain is built from TRBV6-6 and TRBJ2-7, with D perhaps TRBD1 (5 bases). Germline CDR1 and CDR2: MNHNY and SVGAGI (reference sequence). Trimming removed 5 bases at V and 2 bases at J, with 13 bases between. CDR3 length: 14 residues. The CDR3 DNA sequence: TGTGCCAGCAGTCCCCGGACACCACCCTACGAGCAGTACTTC. Residues: CASSPRTPPYEQYF.

This chain connects TRBV7-2 to TRBJ1-2; 9 nucleotides line up with TRBD1. The CDR3 consists of 15 residues. Looked up from germline, CDR1 is SGHTA and CDR2 is FQGNSA. The V segment lost 4 bases and the J segment 2 bases; nucleotides outside the gene matches: 5. The CDR3 is CASSSVTGGNYGYTF. CDR3 nucleotides: TGTGCCAGCAGCTCCGTTACAGGGGGCAACTATGGCTACACCTTC. The full variable domain, rest sourced from reference TRBV7-2 and TRBJ1-2, is GAGVSQSPSNKVTEKGKDVELRCDPISGHTALYWYRQSLGQGLEFLIYFQGNSAPDKSGLPSDRFSAERTGGSVSTLTIQRTQQEDSAVYLCASSSVTGGNYGYTFGSGTRLTVV.

This clone has only a few counts. The chain employs TRBV10-2 and TRBJ2-5; 11 bases are shared with TRBD2. The J call may not be correct, given that the DNA end is closer to TRBJ2-7. CDR1 is WSHSY, CDR2 SAAADI, per germline. This CDR3 contains 14 residues. The CDR3: CASSFSGRAYEQYF. CDR3 DNA: TGCGCCAGCAGTTTTAGCGGGAGGGCCTACGAGCAGTACTTC.

V and J are TRBV4-3 and TRBJ2-2; 8 bases agree with TRBD2. This CDR3 is 16 amino acids long. V trimming: 2 bases; J trimming: 5 bases; junction bases outside the gene matches: 7. Germline lookup yields CDR1 LGHNA and CDR2 YSLEER. In DNA form, the CDR3 reads TGCGCCAGCAGCCAATTAACGGGAGGGATTACCGGGGAGCTGTTTTTT. This codes for CASSQLTGGITGELFF.

This chain joins TRBV15 and TRBJ2-1; TRBD2 matches 13 bases. The CDR3 sequence is 18 residues long. The junction had 5 bases not matched to a gene; V was cut back by 0 bases and J by 3 bases. The germline V gene encodes CDR1 LNHNV and CDR2 YYDKDF (reference sequence). CDR3 sequence (DNA): TGTGCCACCAGCAGAGAAGGGACTAGCGGGGTTCTCTACAATGAGCAGTTCTTC. Translating it yields CATSREGTSGVLYNEQFF.

This chain joins TRBV11-2 and TRBJ2-1, with 7 bases identical to TRBD2. The V segment lost 1 base and the J segment 9 bases; nucleotides outside the gene matches: 3. CDR1 and CDR2 (germline): SGHAT, FQNNGV. CDR3 size: 13 residues. The CDR3 coding sequence is TGTGCCAGCAGCTTAGTAGGCGGGGGTGAGCAGTTCTTC. Its translation is CASSLVGGGEQFF.

The chain links TRBV19 to TRBJ2-5; D ambiguous. Trimming cost V 5 bases and J 2 bases, with 6 bases left between them. CDR1 and CDR2 from the germline V gene are LNHDA and SQIVND (reference sequence). This CDR3 contains 12 residues. In DNA form, the CDR3 reads TGTGCCAGTAGTTCCCGTCAAGAGACCCAGTACTTC. This codes for CASSSRQETQYF.

The chain carries TRBV28 and TRBJ1-2; D is perhaps TRBD1 (5 bases). The ends were cut back, 2 bases at V and 5 bases at J, with 12 bases in the middle. CDR1 is MDHEN and CDR2 is SYDVKM in the germline V gene. CDR3 size: 14 residues. CDR3 in DNA: TGTGCCAGCAGTTTAAGCGGGGCAGTTTATGGCTACACCTTC. It yields the protein CASSLSGAVYGYTF.

The genes are TRBV7-9 and TRBJ2-7; 11 bases are shared with TRBD2. This CDR3 has 15 amino acids. The germline V gene has CDR1 SEHNR and CDR2 FQNEAQ (reference sequence). V lost 5 bases and J lost 3; bases outside the gene matches: 6. DNA for the CDR3: TGTGCCAGCAGCGGACTGACTAGCGGGAACTACGAGCAGTACTTC. It yields the protein CASSGLTSGNYEQYF. The full variable domain, in which reference TRBV7-9 and TRBJ2-7 provide the parts outside the CDR3, is DTGVSQNPRHKITKRGQNVTFRCDPISEHNRLYWYRQTLGQGPEFLTYFQNEAQLEKSRLLSDRFSAERPKGSFSTLEIQRTEQGDSAMYLCASSGLTSGNYEQYFGPGTRLTVT.

The J gene is TRBJ2-1, the V gene TRBV15; 7 positions agree with TRBD2. The CDR3 spans 16 residues. The germline gives CDR1 LNHNV, CDR2 YYDKDF (reference sequence). Trimming removed 3 bases from V and 8 bases from J; junction bases left unmatched: 13. CDR3 loop: CATSSFSAGESDEQFF. The CDR3 coding sequence is TGTGCCACCAGCAGCTTTTCTGCGGGAGAGTCCGATGAGCAGTTCTTC.

The sample holds a few counts of this clone. The chain uses TRBV28 and TRBJ2-1; 8 bases fit TRBD2. J was trimmed by 1 base and V by 4 bases; bases with no gene match: 6. Germline CDR1 MDHEN, CDR2 SYDVKM. The length of the CDR3 is 16 residues. This chain's CDR3 is CASSSDGTRSYNEQFF. The CDR3 DNA reads as TGTGCCAGCAGTTCGGACGGGACTAGGTCCTACAATGAGCAGTTCTTC.

The chain links TRBV29-1 to TRBJ1-1, with D possibly being TRBD1 (5 bases). The CDR3 loop spans 10 amino acids. The V gene's germline CDR1 is SQVTM and CDR2 ANQGSEA. The germline V and J ends were trimmed by 6 bases and 7 bases, with 9 bases remaining between them. As DNA, the CDR3 is TGCAGCGTACAGGAGGGTGAAGCTTTCTTT. Translation gives CSVQEGEAFF.

The V call is TRBV6-5, the J call TRBJ2-1, with D tentatively TRBD2 (6 bases). Germline lookup yields CDR1 MNHEY and CDR2 SVGAGI. The CDR3 is 13 amino acids. V was pared by 0 bases and J by 16 bases, with 16 bases between. The CDR3 sequence is CASSYSRDSAPFF. In DNA form, the CDR3 reads TGTGCCAGCAGTTACTCTAGGGACTCCGCTCCATTCTTC.

The chain combines TRBV13 with TRBJ2-2; the D gene is possibly TRBD2 (5 bases). The germline V gene encodes CDR1 PRHDT and CDR2 FYEKMQ (reference sequence). V lost 2 bases to trimming and J lost 2 bases, with 9 bases between them. This CDR3 comprises 15 residues. The CDR3 DNA sequence: TGTGCCAGCAGCTTAATCGGGATAAACACCGGGGAGCTGTTTTTT. It is translated as CASSLIGINTGELFF.

This clone was seen a handful of times. This sequence joins TRBV10-3 and TRBJ2-1; 14 bases line up with TRBD2. The CDR3 runs 14 residues. The germline V gene has CDR1 ENHRY and CDR2 SYGVKD. V was clipped by 10 bases and J by 6 bases; unmatched bases: 5. CDR3 nucleotide sequence: TGTGCCACCTCCGGGACTAGCGGGAGCAATGAGCAGTTCTTC. It yields the protein CATSGTSGSNEQFF.

The V call is TRBV6-1, the J call TRBJ1-5, with D possibly matching TRBD1 (5 bases). The V gene's germline CDR1 is MNHNS and CDR2 SASEGT. This CDR3 region has 16 residues. Trimming cost V 2 bases and J 6 bases, with 17 bases left between them. The CDR3 region is CASSEWGGSSTQPQHF. The CDR3 nucleotides read TGTGCCAGCAGTGAATGGGGGGGGTCCTCCACTCAGCCCCAGCATTTT.

The chain combines TRBV7-8 with TRBJ1-1; D is unresolved. Germline V CDR1 and CDR2: SGHVS, FQNEAQ. The CDR3 covers 17 residues. Trimming cost V 2 bases and J 3 bases, with 19 bases left between them. CDR3 nucleotides: TGTGCCAGCAGCTTACCTCGGAGGTTAAGGACCTACACTGAAGCTTTCTTT. It translates to CASSLPRRLRTYTEAFF.

The CDR3 spells CASSQEGLADYEQYF. CDR3 bases: TGTGCCAGCAGCCAAGAGGGACTAGCAGACTACGAGCAGTACTTC. The chain links TRBV4-2 to TRBJ2-7, with TRBD2 identical over 9 bases. V trimming: 0 bases; J trimming: 3 bases; junction bases outside the gene matches: 3. This CDR3 contains 15 residues. CDR1 is LGHNA and CDR2 is YNFKEQ in the germline V gene.

This chain uses TRBV15 with TRBJ2-7; perhaps TRBD2 as D (6 bases). Germline V gene sequence: CDR1 LNHNV, CDR2 YYDKDF (reference sequence). V lost 1 base and J 6 bases, leaving 13 bases between the germline ends. The CDR3 is 14 amino acids. CDR3 region: CATSRVAVDAEQYF. CDR3 DNA: TGTGCCACCAGCAGAGTAGCGGTGGACGCCGAGCAGTACTTC.

The rearrangement uses TRBV11-2 and TRBJ1-1; 9 bases map to TRBD1. Germline loops: CDR1 SGHAT, CDR2 FQNNGV. V shed 3 bases, J shed 6 bases, and the junction held 2 bases outside the gene matches. CDR3 length: 13 residues. The CDR3 reads CASSLGTGPEAFF. DNA of the CDR3: TGTGCCAGCAGCTTGGGGACAGGGCCTGAAGCTTTCTTT.

The chain carries TRBV10-3 and TRBJ1-2, with 8 bases matching TRBD1. Germline CDR1 reads ENHRY; CDR2 reads SYGVKD. The CDR3 runs to 17 residues. The V segment lost 0 bases and the J segment 5 bases; nucleotides outside the gene matches: 11. The CDR3 loop is CAISESNYGQGGYGYTF. DNA of the CDR3: TGTGCCATCAGTGAGTCGAACTACGGACAGGGAGGGTATGGCTACACCTTC.

This chain connects TRBV2 to TRBJ2-7; D not resolved. Germline V gene lookup returns CDR1 SNHLY and CDR2 FYNNEI. The CDR3 is made up of 15 amino acids. The V gene lost 6 bases and the J gene lost 2 bases, with 17 bases spanning the gap. The CDR3 loop is CASSAQTRLPYEQYF. The DNA of the CDR3 is TGTGCCAGCAGCGCCCAGACCAGGTTACCCTACGAGCAGTACTTC.